Listed below are T cell receptor beta chains from one sample, sequenced in a study of blood T cell repertoires in COVID-19. The data were produced by immunoSEQ multiplex PCR, yet TCRdb's version contains in-frame clones alone and is incomplete. The sample has over 45,000 clones, roughly 87% seen once. Material for sequencing was peripheral blood. These receptors all stem from a man aged 60 to 69 with active COVID-19. The CDR3 runs from the conserved cysteine through the conserved F or W. The D gene is left open where the match is weak. Where a row states a size, it is once, few, many or the class of an expanded clone; other rows omit it.

clone_size j_call v_call d_call cdr3_aa cdr3_nt
. TRBJ1-5 TRBV9 TRBD1 CASSVGQGGQPQHF TGTGCCAGCAGCGTAGGACAGGGAGGCCAGCCCCAGCATTTT
. TRBJ1-4 TRBV27 . CASSRSRDNEKLFF TGTGCCAGCTCAAGGAGTCGGGATAATGAAAAACTGTTTTTT
. TRBJ2-7 TRBV28 TRBD2 CASRPPSGSSYEQYF TGTGCCAGCAGACCCCCTAGCGGGAGTTCCTACGAGCAGTACTTC
. TRBJ2-7 TRBV5-4 TRBD1 CASSLDGGQGSSYEQYF TGTGCCAGCAGCTTGGATGGGGGACAGGGGAGCTCCTACGAGCAGTACTTC
. TRBJ2-7 TRBV28 TRBD2 CASSGRRTSGGYEQYF TGTGCCAGCAGTGGCCGCCGGACTAGCGGGGGCTACGAGCAGTACTTC
. TRBJ2-7 TRBV6-2/TRBV6-3 . CASSSVLSYEQYF TGTGCCAGCAGTTCAGTGCTCTCCTACGAGCAGTACTTC
. TRBJ2-1 TRBV6-5 TRBD2 CASSYSGGEYDEQFF TGTGCCAGCAGTTACTCGGGGGGGGAGTACGATGAGCAGTTCTTC
. TRBJ2-2 TRBV7-8 TRBD2 CASSLASGTSGRWWELFF TGTGCCAGCAGCTTAGCTTCCGGGACTAGCGGGAGATGGTGGGAGCTGTTTTTT
. TRBJ2-7 TRBV11-1 . CASSGTYHYEQYF TGTGCCAGCAGCGGGACATACCACTACGAGCAGTACTTC
. TRBJ1-2 TRBV4-3 . CASSQETVWRYGYTF TGCGCCAGCAGCCAAGAGACAGTCTGGCGGTATGGCTACACCTTC
few TRBJ2-3 TRBV3-1/TRBV3-2 TRBD1 CASSQGRDRGDLADTQYF TGTGCCAGCAGCCAAGGTAGAGACAGGGGAGATCTCGCAGATACGCAGTATTTT
once TRBJ1-5 TRBV19 . CASSIVGGNEPQHF TGTGCCAGTAGTATAGTCGGGGGGAACGAGCCCCAGCATTTT
. TRBJ1-2 TRBV3-1/TRBV3-2 . CASSLGHQNYGYTF TGTGCCAGCAGCCTGGGGCACCAGAACTATGGCTACACCTTC
. TRBJ2-7 TRBV19 . CASSIGRGYEQYF TGTGCCAGTAGTATCGGCAGGGGCTACGAGCAGTACTTC
. TRBJ1-1 TRBV6-5 . CASSSDSWNTEAFF TGTGCCAGCAGTTCTGACTCCTGGAACACTGAAGCTTTCTTT
few TRBJ2-5 TRBV18 . CASSPNDKTQYF TGTGCCAGCTCACCAAATGACAAGACCCAGTACTTC
. TRBJ1-2 TRBV28 . CASSGSIPQWGRYGYTF TGTGCCAGCAGTGGCTCTATACCTCAATGGGGGCGCTATGGCTACACCTTC
few TRBJ1-2 TRBV19 . CASSQPPGGHGGYTF TGTGCCAGTAGTCAACCCCCGGGGGGCCACGGTGGCTACACCTTC
. TRBJ2-1 TRBV7-9 TRBD2 CASSRSSGGAYNEQFF TGTGCCAGCAGCAGATCAAGCGGGGGGGCTTACAATGAGCAGTTCTTC
. TRBJ2-7 TRBV9 TRBD1 CASSPVAGQGATRVYEQYF TGTGCCAGCAGCCCCGTCGCGGGACAGGGGGCGACGAGGGTCTACGAGCAGTACTTC
once TRBJ1-1 TRBV6-2/TRBV6-3 TRBD1 CASSYVSGGIMNTEAFF TGTGCCAGCAGTTACGTCTCAGGGGGGATTATGAACACTGAAGCTTTCTTT
. TRBJ1-2 TRBV30 . CAWSVGANYGYTF TGTGCCTGGAGTGTAGGGGCAAACTATGGCTACACCTTC
. TRBJ2-3 TRBV6-5 . CASSSTAGTQYF TGTGCCAGCAGTTCAACTGCGGGTACGCAGTATTTT
few TRBJ2-1 TRBV7-6 TRBD2 CASSLVGTSGGYNEQFF TGTGCCAGCAGCTTAGTGGGGACTAGCGGGGGCTACAATGAGCAGTTCTTC
. TRBJ2-3 TRBV7-3 TRBD2 CASSLTSAETGTQYF TGTGCCAGCAGCCTGACTAGCGCGGAGACGGGTACGCAGTATTTT
. TRBJ2-7 TRBV12-3/TRBV12-4 . CASSRDSSYEQYF TGTGCTAGCAGTCGGGACTCCTCCTACGAGCAGTACTTC
. TRBJ2-1 TRBV7-2 . CASSLDWARGNEQFF TGTGCCAGCAGCTTAGATTGGGCCAGGGGAAATGAGCAGTTCTTC
. TRBJ1-6 TRBV30 . CAWSVYENSPLHF TGTGCCTGGAGCGTGTACGAGAATTCACCCCTCCACTTT
. TRBJ2-5 TRBV18 . CASSPASGTGRETQYF TGTGCCAGCTCACCGGCCAGCGGGACAGGTCGGGAGACCCAGTACTTC
. TRBJ2-5 TRBV7-3 TRBD2 CASSSTSGAETQYF TGTGCCAGCAGCTCGACTAGCGGGGCGGAGACCCAGTACTTC
. TRBJ1-5 TRBV28 TRBD1 CASRGQGKSWQPQHF TGTGCCAGCAGAGGACAGGGGAAATCGTGGCAGCCCCAGCATTTT
. TRBJ2-1 TRBV7-8 TRBD2 CASSPLGGVWNEQFF TGTGCCAGCAGCCCGCTCGGGGGGGTATGGAATGAGCAGTTCTTC
few TRBJ2-7 TRBV3-1/TRBV3-2 . CASSQASYEQYF TGTGCCAGCAGCCAGGCCTCCTACGAGCAGTACTTC
. TRBJ2-7 TRBV3-1/TRBV3-2 TRBD2 CASSQDWSGGYEQYF TGTGCCAGCAGCCAAGATTGGAGCGGGGGGTACGAGCAGTACTTC
. TRBJ2-1 TRBV5-8 TRBD1 CASSWGTGDPNEQFF TGTGCCAGCAGCTGGGGGACAGGGGACCCCAATGAGCAGTTCTTC
. TRBJ2-3 TRBV28 . CASVGDGGFRDTQYF TGTGCCAGTGTGGGAGACGGCGGATTCCGGGATACGCAGTATTTT
. TRBJ2-7 TRBV7-8 TRBD1 CASSLLTGGLYEQYF TGTGCCAGCAGCTTGTTAACAGGGGGCTTGTACGAGCAGTACTTC
. TRBJ1-5 TRBV27 . CASSFGRGDNQPQHF TGTGCCAGCAGTTTCGGCAGGGGTGACAATCAGCCCCAGCATTTT
. TRBJ2-7 TRBV24-1 TRBD1 CATSDSSRDRVDEQYF TGTGCCACCAGTGACAGCAGCCGGGACAGGGTCGACGAGCAGTACTTC
. TRBJ2-5 TRBV9 . CASSVAPLRGQETQYF TGTGCCAGCAGCGTAGCCCCCCTCCGGGGACAAGAGACCCAGTACTTC
few TRBJ1-2 TRBV19 . CASSITHGDYGYTF TGTGCCAGTAGTATAACACACGGAGACTATGGCTACACCTTC
. TRBJ2-2 TRBV7-2 TRBD1 CASSPDRSTGELFF TGTGCCAGCAGCCCGGACAGGAGCACCGGGGAGCTGTTTTTT
. TRBJ2-2 TRBV29-1 TRBD2 CSVSRTSGSTGELFF TGCAGCGTCTCCCGGACTAGCGGGAGTACCGGGGAGCTGTTTTTT
. TRBJ2-7 TRBV28 . CASTRQAAYEQYF TGTGCCAGCACCCGACAGGCCGCCTACGAGCAGTACTTC
once TRBJ2-3 TRBV5-6 . CASSLMRRETDTQYF TGTGCCAGCAGCTTAATGAGGAGGGAGACAGATACGCAGTATTTT
few TRBJ1-1 TRBV15 TRBD1 CATSSTGTGRITEAFF TGTGCCACCAGCAGTACCGGGACAGGGAGGATCACTGAAGCTTTCTTT
. TRBJ1-1 TRBV5-1 . CASSSAPTGTEAFF TGCGCCAGCAGCTCAGCGCCCACCGGGACTGAAGCTTTCTTT
few TRBJ2-3 TRBV7-2 TRBD2 CASSLETSRPDTQYF TGTGCCAGCAGCTTGGAGACTAGCCGGCCAGATACGCAGTATTTT
. TRBJ2-3 TRBV6-6 . CASSYSRGRTTDTQYF TGTGCCAGCAGTTACTCGAGAGGCCGCACCACAGATACGCAGTATTTT
. TRBJ1-6 TRBV4-1 . CASSQGLPGSNSPLHF TGCGCCAGCAGCCAAGGCCTCCCAGGCTCCAATTCACCCCTCCACTTT
. TRBJ2-2 TRBV28 . CASRLNTGELFF TGTGCCAGCCGGTTAAACACCGGGGAGCTGTTTTTT
. TRBJ2-7 TRBV7-8 . CASSLRAGTYEQYF TGTGCCAGCAGCTTGAGGGCGGGAACTTACGAGCAGTACTTC
. TRBJ2-7 TRBV6-9 TRBD1 CASSTRQGVRYEQYF TGTGCCAGCAGTACCCGACAGGGGGTGAGGTACGAGCAGTACTTC
. TRBJ2-1 TRBV11-3 TRBD1 CASSSGTGGSPYNEQFF TGTGCCAGCAGCTCAGGGACAGGCGGATCCCCCTACAATGAGCAGTTCTTC
. TRBJ2-7 TRBV27 TRBD1 CASSPGTGGYEQYF TGTGCCAGCAGTCCCGGGACAGGGGGCTACGAGCAGTACTTC
. TRBJ2-1 TRBV5-1 TRBD1 CASSFGQGAFNEQFF TGCGCCAGCAGTTTCGGACAGGGGGCTTTCAATGAGCAGTTCTTC
. TRBJ2-3 TRBV5-1 TRBD2 CASSSGLVGYTDTQYF TGCGCCAGCAGCTCCGGACTAGTCGGGTATACAGATACGCAGTATTTT
. TRBJ1-1 TRBV30 . CAWGDTGFPFRGEAFF TGTGCCTGGGGCGATACGGGGTTCCCATTCCGTGGTGAAGCTTTCTTT
few TRBJ1-2 TRBV27 . CASSLTPLAGRRVGYTF TGTGCCAGCAGTTTAACCCCACTGGCAGGGCGCCGAGTGGGCTACACCTTC
. TRBJ2-7 TRBV7-8 . CASSLGSDYEQYF TGTGCCAGCAGCTTAGGGTCAGACTACGAGCAGTACTTC